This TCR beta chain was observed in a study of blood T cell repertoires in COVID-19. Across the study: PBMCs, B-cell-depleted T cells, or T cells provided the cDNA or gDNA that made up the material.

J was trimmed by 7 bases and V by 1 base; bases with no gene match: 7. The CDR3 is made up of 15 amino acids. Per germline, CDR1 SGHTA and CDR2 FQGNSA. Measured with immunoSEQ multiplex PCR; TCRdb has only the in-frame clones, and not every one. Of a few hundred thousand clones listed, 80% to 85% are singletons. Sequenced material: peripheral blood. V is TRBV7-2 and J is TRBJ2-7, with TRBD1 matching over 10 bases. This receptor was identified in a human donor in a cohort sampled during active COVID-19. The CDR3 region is CASSLGWGQGREQYF. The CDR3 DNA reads TGTGCCAGCAGCTTAGGATGGGGACAGGGGCGAGAGCAGTACTTC. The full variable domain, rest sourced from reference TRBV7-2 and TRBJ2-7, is GAGVSQSPSNKVTEKGKDVELRCDPISGHTALYWYRQSLGQGLEFLIYFQGNSAPDKSGLPSDRFSAERTGGSVSTLTIQRTQQEDSAVYLCASSLGWGQGREQYFGPGTRLTVT.